The 18 T cell receptor beta chains reported below all come from one sample, sequenced in a study of OX40 agonist ivuxolimab in advanced cancers. Sequenced by immunoSEQ multiplex PCR; TCRdb stores in-frame clones only, minus some. The sample gives approximately 70,000 clones, around nine tenths of which show up once; 0.44% is in the top ten. The source material was CD4+ or CD8+ T cells sorted from blood, sampled in a trial of the OX40 agonist ivuxolimab. The receptors originated from an adult with an advanced solid tumor such as melanoma, head and neck, liver or kidney cancer.

The V gene is TRBV2, the J gene TRBJ2-2; 8 bases are a match to TRBD1. V gave up 3 bases and J gave up 5 bases; unmatched junction bases: 8. Germline V CDR1 and CDR2: SNHLY, FYNNEI. The CDR3 contains 16 residues. Here the CDR3 DNA reads TGTGCCAGCAGTGACCATGTTAGGACAGGGACCGGGGAGCTGTTTTTT. Amino acids: CASSDHVRTGTGELFF.

The genes are TRBV5-6 and TRBJ2-1; D is ambiguous. Germline-derived CDR1 and CDR2 are SGHDT and YYEEEE. Trimming pared 0 bases from V and 7 bases from J, leaving 8 bases between. The CDR3 runs to 13 residues. The CDR3 coding sequence is TGTGCCAGCAGCTTGGCCCGATGGAATGAGCAGTTCTTC. The encoded protein is CASSLARWNEQFF. The entire variable domain, with the rest obtained from reference TRBV5-6 and TRBJ2-1, is as follows: DAGVTQSPTHLIKTRGQQVTLRCSPKSGHDTVSWYQQALGQGPQFIFQYYEEEERQRGNFPDRFSGHQFPNYSSELNVNALLLGDSALYLCASSLARWNEQFFGPGTRLTVL.

J is TRBJ1-4 and V is TRBV4-3; no reliable D call. CDR3 size: 13 residues. Trimming removed 3 bases at V and 5 bases at J, with 7 bases between. The V gene's germline CDR1 is LGHNA and CDR2 YSLEER. CDR3 nucleotide sequence: TGCGCCAGCAGCCAGAACAGAAATGAAAAACTGTTTTTT. This codes for CASSQNRNEKLFF.

The J gene is TRBJ2-3, the V gene TRBV19; tentatively, D is TRBD2 (6 bases). The germline V gene encodes CDR1 LNHDA and CDR2 SQIVND (reference sequence). Trimming left V 8 bases short and J 2 bases short, with 14 bases between. The CDR3 loop spans 14 amino acids. The CDR3 DNA reads TGTGCCAGTGCGGGACGGAGAGACACAGATACGCAGTATTTT. Translated: CASAGRRDTDTQYF.

The CDR3 protein is CASSRLAGTYEQYF. CDR3 DNA sequence: TGTGCCAGCAGCCGACTAGCGGGAACCTACGAGCAGTACTTC. The rearrangement links TRBV6-4 to TRBJ2-7; 11 bases are shared with TRBD2. Germline V gene data show CDR1 as MRHNA and CDR2 as SNTAGT. Trimming removed 6 bases from V and 2 bases from J; junction bases left unmatched: 3. This CDR3 comprises 14 residues.

The rearrangement links TRBV5-1 to TRBJ2-3; TRBD1 matches 8 bases. V lost 3 bases and J lost 5; bases outside the gene matches: 14. The CDR3 loop spans 17 amino acids. The germline gives CDR1 SGHRS, CDR2 YFSETQ. This CDR3 is CASSYWRETGGRDTQYF. The CDR3 nucleotides are TGCGCCAGCAGCTACTGGCGGGAAACAGGGGGACGAGATACGCAGTATTTT.

V and J are TRBV5-6 and TRBJ1-1; no reliable D call. Germline V gives CDR1 SGHDT, CDR2 YYEEEE. V was cut by 1 base and J by 2 bases, with 12 bases left in between. The CDR3 sequence is 15 residues long. Written as DNA, the CDR3 is TGTGCCAGCAGCTTGATAAGGGTTCGAAACACTGAAGCTTTCTTT. This encodes CASSLIRVRNTEAFF. Looking up the rest from reference TRBV5-6 and TRBJ1-1 gives the full variable domain: DAGVTQSPTHLIKTRGQQVTLRCSPKSGHDTVSWYQQALGQGPQFIFQYYEEEERQRGNFPDRFSGHQFPNYSSELNVNALLLGDSALYLCASSLIRVRNTEAFFGQGTRLTVV.

The chain recombines TRBV11-2 with TRBJ2-1, with 9 bases that match TRBD2. CDR3 length: 14 amino acids. V gave up 0 bases and J gave up 13 bases; unmatched junction bases: 7. CDR1 and CDR2 from the germline V gene are SGHAT and FQNNGV. CDR3 in DNA: TGTGCCAGCAGCTTAGATCAGACTAGCGGAGCACAGTTCTTC. This encodes CASSLDQTSGAQFF.

This CDR3 reads CATGQWGQSYEQYF. The CDR3 nucleotides are TGTGCCACCGGCCAGTGGGGGCAGAGCTACGAGCAGTACTTC. The chain carries TRBV19 and TRBJ2-7; D may be TRBD1 (6 bases). This CDR3 has 14 residues. Germline loops: CDR1 LNHDA, CDR2 SQIVND (reference sequence). With 10 bases removed from V and 3 bases from J, the gap between germline ends came to 19 bases.

V and J are TRBV27 and TRBJ1-2, with D possibly matching TRBD1 (6 bases). Germline lookup yields CDR1 MNHEY and CDR2 SMNVEV (reference sequence). The ends were cut back, 8 bases at V and 3 bases at J, with 16 bases in the middle. The CDR3 is made up of 14 amino acids. The CDR3 loop is CASHPGGADYGYTF. The CDR3 region has the DNA TGTGCCAGCCATCCCGGGGGGGCAGACTATGGCTACACCTTC.

This chain joins TRBV18 and TRBJ2-1; the D is unclear. V shed 2 bases and J shed 10 bases, with 12 bases lying between them. Germline values: CDR1 KGHSH, CDR2 LQKENI. The CDR3 is 13 amino acids. The CDR3 DNA follows: TGTGCCAGCTCACCAAATATGCTTTACGAGCAGTTCTTC. Its protein is CASSPNMLYEQFF.

This clone was observed a single time. V and J are TRBV5-1 and TRBJ1-2; D may be TRBD1 (5 bases). This CDR3 has 16 amino acids. V lost 0 bases to trimming and J lost 0 bases, with 12 bases between them. Per the germline V gene, CDR1 is SGHRS and CDR2 is YFSETQ. The CDR3 DNA reads as TGCGCCAGCAGCTTGGCCTTGGGGCCTACTAACTATGGCTACACCTTC. Its protein product is CASSLALGPTNYGYTF.

This clone occurred once. The genes are TRBV4-1 and TRBJ1-5; tentative D call: TRBD1 (5 bases). V was cut by 3 bases and J by 6 bases, with 12 bases left in between. CDR3 length: 14 amino acids. Germline V gives CDR1 MGHRA, CDR2 YSYEKL. The CDR3 protein is CASSQGLGSQPQHF. CDR3 DNA: TGCGCCAGCAGCCAGGGACTGGGATCTCAGCCCCAGCATTTT.

This clone came up a few times. The chain couples TRBV7-2 to TRBJ2-2; 13 nucleotides agree with TRBD2. This CDR3 has 16 residues. Unmatched junction bases numbered 2, after V lost 3 bases and J lost 4 bases. In germline, CDR1 is SGHTA, CDR2 FQGNSA. The CDR3 loop is CASSFGLAGVTGELFF. The CDR3 nucleotides are TGTGCCAGCAGCTTCGGACTAGCGGGAGTCACCGGGGAGCTGTTTTTT.

The rearrangement uses TRBV5-1 and TRBJ2-1; D is uncertain. The CDR3 spans 12 residues. Germline loops: CDR1 SGHRS, CDR2 YFSETQ. V was cut by 0 bases and J by 5 bases, with 3 bases left in between. CDR3: CASSLDHNEQFF. In DNA, the CDR3 is TGCGCCAGCAGCTTGGACCACAATGAGCAGTTCTTC.

The chain uses TRBV6-1 and TRBJ2-5, with 10 positions matching TRBD1. The CDR3 covers 14 residues. Trimming at V came to 4 bases and at J to 4 bases, leaving 3 bases not matched to a gene. In germline, CDR1 is MNHNS, CDR2 SASEGT. CDR3 region: CASSADRGLETQYF. For the CDR3, the DNA is TGTGCCAGCAGTGCGGACAGGGGGTTAGAGACCCAGTACTTC.

The chain joins TRBV9 to TRBJ2-3; the match to TRBD2 covers 8 bases. The CDR3 consists of 16 residues. J lost 2 bases, V lost 0 bases, and 5 bases had no gene match. Germline lookup yields CDR1 SGDLS and CDR2 YYNGEE. In nucleotides, the CDR3 is TGTGCCAGCAGCGTAGTGCACGGGAGGGCCACAGATACGCAGTATTTT. The encoded protein is CASSVVHGRATDTQYF.

Here the CDR3 DNA reads TGTGCCAGTAGTATAGACCCCGGCGGGACTAGCGGCTACGAGCAGTACTTC. Encoded protein: CASSIDPGGTSGYEQYF. The gene calls are TRBV19 and TRBJ2-7; TRBD2 agrees at 11 bases. Germline V lookup: CDR1 LNHDA, CDR2 SQIVND (reference sequence). The CDR3 consists of 17 residues. Trimming took 0 bases from V and 3 from J; bases not matched to a gene: 7.